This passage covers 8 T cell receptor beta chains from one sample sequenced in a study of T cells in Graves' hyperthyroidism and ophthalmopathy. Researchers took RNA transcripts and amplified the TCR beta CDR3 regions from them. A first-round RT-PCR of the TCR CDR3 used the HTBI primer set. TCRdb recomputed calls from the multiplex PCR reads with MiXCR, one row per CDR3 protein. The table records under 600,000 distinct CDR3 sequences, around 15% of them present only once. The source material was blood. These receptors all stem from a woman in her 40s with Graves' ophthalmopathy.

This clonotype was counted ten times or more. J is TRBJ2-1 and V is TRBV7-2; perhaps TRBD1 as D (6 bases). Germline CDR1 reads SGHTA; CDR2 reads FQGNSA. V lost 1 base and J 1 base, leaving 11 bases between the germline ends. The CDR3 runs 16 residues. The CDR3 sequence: CASSLGGDKSYNEQFF. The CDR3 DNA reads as TGTGCCAGCAGCTTAGGAGGGGACAAATCCTACAATGAGCAGTTCTTC.

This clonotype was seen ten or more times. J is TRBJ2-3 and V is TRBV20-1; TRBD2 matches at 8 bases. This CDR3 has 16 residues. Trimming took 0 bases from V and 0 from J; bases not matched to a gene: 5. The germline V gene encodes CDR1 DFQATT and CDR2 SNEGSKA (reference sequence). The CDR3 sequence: CSAREPRLASTDTQYF. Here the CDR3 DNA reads TGCAGTGCTAGAGAGCCTCGACTAGCGAGCACAGATACGCAGTATTTT.

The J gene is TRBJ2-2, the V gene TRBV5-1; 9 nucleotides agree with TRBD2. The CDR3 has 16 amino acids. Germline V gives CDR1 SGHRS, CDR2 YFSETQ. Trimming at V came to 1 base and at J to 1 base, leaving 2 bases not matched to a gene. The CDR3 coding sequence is TGCGCCAGCAGCTTGCCTAGCGGGGTGAACACCGGGGAGCTGTTTTTT. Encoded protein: CASSLPSGVNTGELFF. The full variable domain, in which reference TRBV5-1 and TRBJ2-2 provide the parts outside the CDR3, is KAGVTQTPRYLIKTRGQQVTLSCSPISGHRSVSWYQQTPGQGLQFLFEYFSETQRNKGNFPGRFSGRQFSNSRSEMNVSTLELGDSALYLCASSLPSGVNTGELFFGEGSRLTVL.

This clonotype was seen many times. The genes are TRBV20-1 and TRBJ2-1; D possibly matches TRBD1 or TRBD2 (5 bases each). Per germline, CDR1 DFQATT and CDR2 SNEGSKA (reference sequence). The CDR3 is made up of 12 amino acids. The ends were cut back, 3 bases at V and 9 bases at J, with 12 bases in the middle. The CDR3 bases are TGCAGTGCTAGGGGGACCCTCGGTGAGCAGTTCTTC. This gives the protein CSARGTLGEQFF.

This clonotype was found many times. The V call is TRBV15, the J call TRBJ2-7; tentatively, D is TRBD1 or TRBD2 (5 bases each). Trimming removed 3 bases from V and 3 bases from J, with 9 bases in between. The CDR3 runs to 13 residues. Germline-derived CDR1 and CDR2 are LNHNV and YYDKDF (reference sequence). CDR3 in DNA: TGTGCCACCAGCAGGGGACGAGGCTACGAGCAGTACTTC. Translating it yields CATSRGRGYEQYF.

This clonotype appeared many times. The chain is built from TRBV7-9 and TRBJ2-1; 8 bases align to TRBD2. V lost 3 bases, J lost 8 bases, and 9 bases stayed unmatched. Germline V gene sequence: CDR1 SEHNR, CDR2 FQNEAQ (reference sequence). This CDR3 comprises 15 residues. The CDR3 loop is CASSLKAGALDEQFF. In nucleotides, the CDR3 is TGTGCCAGCAGCTTGAAAGCGGGGGCGTTGGATGAGCAGTTCTTC.

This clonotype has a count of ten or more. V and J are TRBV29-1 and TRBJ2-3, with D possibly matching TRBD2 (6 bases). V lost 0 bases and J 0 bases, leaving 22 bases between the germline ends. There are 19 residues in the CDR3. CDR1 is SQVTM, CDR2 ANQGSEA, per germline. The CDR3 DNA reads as TGCAGCGTTGAAGAGCCTGGGACCCCCCGGAGGGGAAGCACAGATACGCAGTATTTT. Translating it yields CSVEEPGTPRRGSTDTQYF.

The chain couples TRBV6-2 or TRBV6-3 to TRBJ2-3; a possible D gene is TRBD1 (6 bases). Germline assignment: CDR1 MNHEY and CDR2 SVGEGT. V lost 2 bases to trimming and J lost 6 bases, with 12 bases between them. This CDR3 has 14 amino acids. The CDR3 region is CASSYRPRGDTQYF. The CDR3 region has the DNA TGTGCCAGCAGTTACCGTCCGAGGGGGGATACGCAGTATTTT.